This TCR beta chain comes out of a study of blood T cell repertoires in COVID-19. Study-wide background: Acute and convalescent COVID-19 samples came from the United States, Italy and Spain. PBMCs, B-cell-depleted T cells, or T cells were the source of the cDNA or gDNA that made up the material.

This CDR3 spans 15 amino acids. Germline CDR1 reads SGHDN; CDR2 reads FVKESK. V was shortened by 4 bases and J by 3 bases, with 15 bases between the two germline ends. Under the authors' procedure: Reference gene primers were amplified, and this amplification served to estimate nucleated cell counts. The assay was immunoSEQ multiplex PCR, and TCRdb's table has in-frame clones only and misses some. That table gives V, J and clone size, and the DNA gave D and trimming. The data show about 250,000 clones, just over 85% seen once. Input material: peripheral blood. The V call is TRBV14, the J call TRBJ1-1, with D uncertain. The clonotype originates from an elderly man with acute or convalescent COVID-19. The CDR3 loop is CASSPPGGRDTEAFF. In DNA, the CDR3 is TGTGCCAGCAGCCCCCCCGGAGGTCGGGACACTGAAGCTTTCTTT.